The clone carrying this T cell receptor (beta chain) is classed as large (0.1 to 1%). Its target is not known. This sample stems from a study of STAT3 mutations in large granular lymphocyte leukemia. Average productive template count per sample was roughly 40,000. Some clones are missing from TCRdb's copy, which holds only in-frame ones; the method was immunoSEQ multiplex PCR. The table has roughly 14,000 clones, 90% seen once. General study points: Every T-cell large granular lymphocyte leukemia patient had at least one immunodominant TCR beta clonotype. All newly emerging clones after therapy were STAT3 wild type.

The sequenced material came from peripheral blood mononuclear cells. The receptor was derived from a man aged 35 to 55 with T-cell large granular lymphocyte leukemia. Some clones in this sample may be carry-over from other donors' samples.

The CDR3 DNA sequence: TGTGCCAGCACCCGAGCGGGCTCCTACGAGCAGTACTTC. Its translation: CASTRAGSYEQYF. The rearrangement uses TRBV6-5 and TRBJ2-7; possibly TRBD2 for D (6 bases). V lost 7 bases to trimming and J lost 0 bases, with 10 bases between them. Germline-derived CDR1 and CDR2 are MNHEY and SVGAGI. This CDR3 region has 13 residues.